These 18 T cell receptor beta chains were sequenced from one sample in a study of vaccination effects on CD4 cells after COVID-19. Repertoires were generated with immunoSEQ multiplex PCR, while TCRdb's copy carries only in-frame clones and drops some. Of tens of thousands of clones detected, about 70% appear once; the ten largest clones hold about 14%. What these receptors recognize is not known. ViraFEST used viral peptide pools to expand antigen-specific CD4+ T cells before sequencing. The authors isolated CD4+ T cells after around nine days of culture. Participants each got two BNT162b2 or mRNA-1273 vaccine doses. The sample consisted of CD4+ T cells from PBMCs cultured with HCoV-OC43 spike peptides, taken after COVID-19 vaccination. Subset of the sample: HCoV-OC43 spike overlapping peptide pool stimulation. These receptor sequences come from a human donor who received a COVID-19 vaccine.

This clone was picked up a small number of times. The J gene is TRBJ2-7, the V gene TRBV18; 10 bases align to TRBD1. The CDR3 spans 16 residues. The germline gives CDR1 KGHSH, CDR2 LQKENI. Trimming cost V 0 bases and J 1 base; bases outside gene matches: 3. CDR3: CASSPPGQGGSYEQYF. CDR3 nucleotide sequence: TGTGCCAGCTCACCACCAGGACAGGGGGGGTCCTACGAGCAGTACTTC.

The CDR3 sequence: CASSLGQTNEKLFF. The CDR3 DNA sequence: TGCGCCAGCAGCTTGGGACAAACTAATGAAAAACTGTTTTTT. The chain uses TRBV5-1 and TRBJ1-4; D is undetermined. Per the germline V gene, CDR1 is SGHRS and CDR2 is YFSETQ. This CDR3 spans 14 amino acids. Trimming left V 0 bases short and J 1 base short, with 4 bases between.

This chain joins TRBV10-2 and TRBJ1-3; D perhaps matches TRBD1 (5 bases). Germline assignment: CDR1 WSHSY and CDR2 SAAADI. The CDR3 length is 14 residues. Trimming pared 3 bases from V and 7 bases from J, leaving 13 bases between. The CDR3 nucleotides are TGCGCCAGCAGTGATTGGGGCTACGGGAACACCATATATTTT. It is translated as CASSDWGYGNTIYF.

The rearrangement uses TRBV9 and TRBJ2-5; weak D call: TRBD1 (6 bases). The CDR3 length is 14 residues. Trimming pared 0 bases from V and 4 bases from J, leaving 10 bases between. Germline lookup yields CDR1 SGDLS and CDR2 YYNGEE. The CDR3 DNA reads TGTGCCAGCAGCGTAGCTCTAGGGGGAGAGACCCAGTACTTC. Translated: CASSVALGGETQYF. The variable domain in full, completed from reference TRBV9 and TRBJ2-5, reads DSGVTQTPKHLITATGQRVTLRCSPRSGDLSVYWYQQSLDQGLQFLIQYYNGEERAKGNILERFSAQQFPDLHSELNLSSLELGDSALYFCASSVALGGETQYFGPGTRLLVL.

V usage is TRBV10-2 and J usage is TRBJ1-5, with D possibly being TRBD1 (5 bases). The V and J ends lost 3 bases and 9 bases respectively, with 18 bases between them. The CDR3 has 15 residues. Germline CDR1 WSHSY, CDR2 SAAADI. CDR3 region: CASSDRDGARRPQHF. CDR3 coding DNA: TGCGCCAGCAGTGATCGGGACGGAGCGAGGAGGCCCCAGCATTTT.

The chain has TRBV5-5 and TRBJ1-2; a possible D gene is TRBD1 (6 bases). The CDR3 extends over 12 amino acids. Germline CDR1 is SGHKS and CDR2 is YYEKEE (reference sequence). The V end lost 7 bases, the J end lost 5 bases, and 12 bases lay between the germline ends. The CDR3 protein is CASLGGAYGYTF. The CDR3 coding sequence is TGTGCCAGCCTAGGGGGGGCTTATGGCTACACCTTC.

This clone came up a few times. This rearrangement joins TRBV3-1 (or the pseudogene TRBV3-2) to TRBJ1-6, with no clear D. Germline CDR1 is LGHDT and CDR2 is YNNKEL (reference sequence). The ends were cut back, 1 base at V and 14 bases at J, with 9 bases in the middle. The CDR3 is 12 residues long. The CDR3 here is CASSQARTSLHF. Written as DNA, the CDR3 is TGTGCCAGCAGCCAAGCCCGGACGTCCCTCCACTTT.

V usage is TRBV7-8 and J usage is TRBJ1-1, with D possibly matching TRBD1 (6 bases). Germline assignment: CDR1 SGHVS and CDR2 FQNEAQ. This CDR3 has 15 residues. Trimming left V 5 bases short and J 4 bases short, with 17 bases between. The CDR3, as DNA: TGTGCCAGCAGCCCGAGGGGGGGGTTGAGCACTGAAGCTTTCTTT. It is translated as CASSPRGGLSTEAFF.

For this clone: Other DNA variants within this sample encode the same CDR3. The rearrangement uses TRBV5-4 and TRBJ2-5, with 9 bases aligning to TRBD1. The V gene end was trimmed by 2 bases and the J gene end by 5 bases; junction bases not matched to a gene: 4. Germline assignment: CDR1 SGHNT and CDR2 YYREEE (reference sequence). The CDR3 contains 14 residues. The CDR3 loop is CASSLQGATETQYF. The CDR3 bases are TGTGCCAGCAGCTTACAGGGGGCGACGGAGACCCAGTACTTC.

The chain combines TRBV5-1 with TRBJ1-3; no clear D gene. V lost 4 bases and J lost 2, with 16 bases in between. There are 16 residues in the CDR3. Germline V gene sequence: CDR1 SGHRS, CDR2 YFSETQ. For the CDR3, the DNA is TGCGCCAGCAGCCCTACAGCTGGGGTCCCTGGAAACACCATATATTTT. Amino acid sequence: CASSPTAGVPGNTIYF.

V gene TRBV4-1 combines with J gene TRBJ2-3; maybe TRBD2 (5 bases). The length of the CDR3 is 18 residues. Germline CDR1 reads MGHRA; CDR2 reads YSYEKL. Trimming stripped 5 bases from V and 1 base from J, with 22 bases between. This CDR3 reads CASSGGKTLAEGTDTQYF. CDR3 nucleotide sequence: TGCGCCAGCAGCGGTGGTAAGACGCTAGCTGAAGGCACAGATACGCAGTATTTT.

As to this clone: The junction shows a germline mismatch at one end, possibly a read error. The J gene is TRBJ1-2, the V gene TRBV11-2; D perhaps matches TRBD1 (5 bases). This CDR3 is built from 13 residues. In germline, CDR1 is SGHAT, CDR2 FQNNGV. Here the CDR3 reads CASSLDGIGAAAF. CDR3 DNA sequence: TGTGCCAGCAGCTTAGATGGGATCGGGGCAGCGGCTTTC.

The V call is TRBV5-4, the J call TRBJ2-6, with D possibly being TRBD2 (6 bases). This CDR3 has 18 residues. The V and J ends lost 5 bases and 2 bases respectively, with 20 bases between them. The V gene's germline CDR1 is SGHNT and CDR2 YYREEE (reference sequence). CDR3 residues: CASRSSPSGTAGANVLTF. The CDR3 coding sequence is TGTGCCAGCAGATCTTCTCCTTCGGGGACTGCTGGGGCCAACGTCCTGACTTTC.

This CDR3 reads CASSLSGGTEAFF. The CDR3, as DNA: TGTGCCAGCAGTTTATCAGGCGGTACTGAAGCTTTCTTT. The chain joins TRBV6-5 to TRBJ1-1; D unresolved. Germline-derived CDR1 and CDR2 are MNHEY and SVGAGI. This CDR3 region has 13 residues. Trimming cost V 4 bases and J 5 bases, with 11 bases left between them.

There are a few counts of this clone. This rearrangement joins TRBV12-5 to TRBJ1-1, with D possibly being TRBD1 (6 bases). CDR3 length equals 13 residues. V gave up 3 bases and J gave up 6 bases, with 11 bases separating them. The germline V gene has CDR1 LGHNT and CDR2 FRNRAP. CDR3 region: CASGFVRGSEAFF. CDR3 DNA: TGTGCTAGTGGTTTTGTTAGGGGGTCTGAAGCTTTCTTT.

The V gene is TRBV29-1, the J gene TRBJ1-2; possibly TRBD1 for D (5 bases). Between the trimmed V and J ends, which lost 6 bases and 1 base, there was a span of 12 bases. CDR3 length equals 13 residues. Germline loops: CDR1 SQVTM, CDR2 ANQGSEA. The CDR3 DNA sequence: TGCAGCGTGTCGGGACGGAATAACTATGGCTACACCTTC. Amino acid sequence: CSVSGRNNYGYTF.

The J gene is TRBJ2-2, the V gene TRBV14; D is perhaps TRBD1 (6 bases). There are 15 residues in the CDR3. The germline V gene encodes CDR1 SGHDN and CDR2 FVKESK. V was clipped by 8 bases and J by 1 base, with 14 bases between them. CDR3 DNA sequence: TGTGCCAGCGGTCGATTAGGGGGGAACACCGGGGAGCTGTTTTTT. This translates into CASGRLGGNTGELFF.

The chain links TRBV12-5 to TRBJ2-3; 9 nucleotides line up with TRBD1. The length of the CDR3 is 15 residues. V dropped 6 bases and J dropped 6; count of bases not matched to a gene: 10. Germline CDR1 LGHNT, CDR2 FRNRAP. CDR3: CASGTGTGRIDTQYF. The CDR3 coding sequence is TGTGCTAGTGGGACCGGGACAGGGCGTATTGATACGCAGTATTTT.